This T cell receptor beta chain is drawn from a study of T-cell memory formation after mild COVID-19. Study results and caveats: Day 15 to 85 contracting clones showed balanced CD4/CD8; day 15 to 37 expanders favored CD4+. Cross-reactive memory seemingly joined, as some responding clones were found in pre-infection memory. CD4+ clones that contracted lay mainly in CM and EM; CD8+ ones lay in EMRA.

V was cut by 3 bases and J by 2 bases, with 14 bases left in between. CDR3 length: 15 residues. Germline V lookup: CDR1 MGHRA, CDR2 YSYEKL. About this clonotype: Antigen unknown.

TCR alpha and TCR beta cDNA libraries with sample barcodes and UMIs came from 5'RACE using constant-segment primers. TCRdb re-called the 5' RACE reads through MiXCR, storing one row per CDR3 protein. Counted here are roughly 500,000 distinct CDR3 sequences, over 20% occurring once; the ten biggest clones make up about an eighth. The specimen was PBMCs or a T cell subset sorted from them (not recorded which). V gene TRBV4-1 combines with J gene TRBJ2-7; D remains ambiguous. This TCR was recovered from an adult woman who had mild COVID-19 (a few samples of this study predate the infection). Cell type and time point are not known. CDR3 residues: CASSHRVLWTYEQYF. In DNA form, the CDR3 reads TGCGCCAGCAGCCACCGTGTACTGTGGACCTACGAGCAGTACTTC.